What follows are 27 T cell receptor beta chains derived from one specimen sequenced in a study of blood T cell repertoires in COVID-19. Assay used: immunoSEQ multiplex PCR; TCRdb lists only in-frame clones, some missing. The table has 150,000 to 200,000 clones, approximately 83% seen once. Source material: peripheral blood. These receptors originate from a woman older than 75 with active or convalescent COVID-19.

The rearrangement links TRBV7-2 to TRBJ2-5; D gene ambiguous. The CDR3 runs 14 residues. The germline V gene has CDR1 SGHTA and CDR2 FQGNSA. Deletions cut 4 bases from V and 5 bases from J, with 14 bases between. CDR3 sequence: CASSSRLFSETQYF. CDR3 nucleotides: TGTGCCAGCAGCTCCCGACTGTTCTCGGAGACCCAGTACTTC. The full variable domain, its missing parts supplied by reference TRBV7-2 and TRBJ2-5, is GAGVSQSPSNKVTEKGKDVELRCDPISGHTALYWYRQSLGQGLEFLIYFQGNSAPDKSGLPSDRFSAERTGGSVSTLTIQRTQQEDSAVYLCASSSRLFSETQYFGPGTRLLVL.

The rearrangement links TRBV5-1 to TRBJ2-4; TRBD1 agrees at 8 bases. CDR1 and CDR2 (germline): SGHRS, YFSETQ. This CDR3 has 15 residues. Trimming at V came to 6 bases and at J to 6 bases, leaving 11 bases not matched to a gene. The CDR3 here is CASKEAGGLGNIQYF. The DNA for the CDR3 is TGCGCCAGCAAAGAGGCAGGGGGCTTAGGAAACATTCAGTACTTC. The entire variable domain, with the rest obtained from reference TRBV5-1 and TRBJ2-4, is as follows: KAGVTQTPRYLIKTRGQQVTLSCSPISGHRSVSWYQQTPGQGLQFLFEYFSETQRNKGNFPGRFSGRQFSNSRSEMNVSTLELGDSALYLCASKEAGGLGNIQYFGAGTRLSVL.

V usage is TRBV7-9 and J usage is TRBJ1-1, with 9 bases identical to TRBD1. Germline CDR1 SEHNR, CDR2 FQNEAQ (reference sequence). V was clipped by 1 base and J by 1 base; unmatched bases: 4. CDR3 length equals 16 residues. The DNA for the CDR3 is TGTGCCAGCAGCTTAGTAACAGGGGGCCCGAACACTGAAGCTTTCTTT. It is translated as CASSLVTGGPNTEAFF.

V is TRBV27 and J is TRBJ2-3, with D possibly matching TRBD2 (6 bases). Trimming shortened V by 8 bases and J by 9 bases, and 12 bases separated the two germline ends. Per germline, CDR1 MNHEY and CDR2 SMNVEV (reference sequence). The CDR3 extends over 11 amino acids. The CDR3 spells CASSAGSTQYF. As DNA, the CDR3 is TGTGCCAGCTCGGCGGGGTCGACGCAGTATTTT.

This clone is a singleton in its sample. The chain carries TRBV12-3 or TRBV12-4 and TRBJ1-2; D is perhaps TRBD1 (6 bases). The CDR3 has 13 residues. Trimming removed 5 bases at V and 1 base at J, with 8 bases between. In DNA form, the CDR3 reads TGTGCCAGCAGTGGACAGATTAACTATGGCTACACCTTC. It translates to CASSGQINYGYTF.

The chain joins TRBV6-6 to TRBJ2-2; possibly TRBD2 for D (6 bases). The V gene's germline CDR1 is MNHNY and CDR2 SVGAGI (reference sequence). CDR3 size: 16 residues. V was clipped by 0 bases and J by 3 bases, with 11 bases between them. CDR3 sequence (DNA): TGTGCCAGCAGTTACTCGGGGGGTGTGGACACCGGGGAGCTGTTTTTT. Protein sequence: CASSYSGGVDTGELFF.

The rearrangement links TRBV2 to TRBJ1-1; possible D gene TRBD1, 5 bases. Trimming left V 7 bases short and J 3 bases short, with 9 bases between. CDR3 length: 12 amino acids. From germline, CDR1 is SNHLY and CDR2 FYNNEI. The CDR3 nucleotides read TGTGCCAGCAAAGGGGAGGACACTGAAGCTTTCTTT. Amino acid sequence: CASKGEDTEAFF.

This clone was counted a few times. The rearrangement links TRBV9 to TRBJ1-2; 8 bases fit TRBD1. This CDR3 has 13 amino acids. The V gene end was trimmed by 7 bases and the J gene end by 5 bases; junction bases not matched to a gene: 7. The germline V gene encodes CDR1 SGDLS and CDR2 YYNGEE. The DNA of the CDR3 is TGTGCCAGCCCGACCCAGGGGGCATATGGCTACACCTTC. Translation gives CASPTQGAYGYTF.

The V gene is TRBV4-1, the J gene TRBJ1-5, with TRBD1 matching over 7 bases. Germline-derived CDR1 and CDR2 are MGHRA and YSYEKL. The CDR3 has 16 amino acids. V was clipped by 0 bases and J by 7 bases; unmatched bases: 9. The chain's CDR3 is CASSQEDRVWPQPQHF. The CDR3 bases are TGCGCCAGCAGCCAAGAAGACAGGGTGTGGCCACAGCCCCAGCATTTT.

This clone was seen a single time. V usage is TRBV19 and J usage is TRBJ1-1, with TRBD1 matching 7 bases. CDR1 is LNHDA and CDR2 is SQIVND in the germline V gene (reference sequence). CDR3 size: 14 residues. V lost 7 bases and J lost 3; bases outside the gene matches: 8. The chain's CDR3 is CASTPTGVDTEAFF. The CDR3 DNA is TGTGCCAGTACCCCAACAGGGGTCGACACTGAAGCTTTCTTT.

V usage is TRBV5-6 and J usage is TRBJ1-5, with 7 bases aligning to TRBD1. V dropped 4 bases and J dropped 0; count of bases not matched to a gene: 4. From germline, CDR1 is SGHDT and CDR2 YYEEEE. CDR3 length: 15 residues. CDR3 DNA: TGTGCCAGCAGCAGGGACAGCTATAGCAATCAGCCCCAGCATTTT. It codes for CASSRDSYSNQPQHF.

This clone was counted between two and nine times. The chain recombines TRBV3-1 (or the pseudogene TRBV3-2) with TRBJ2-7; 7 nucleotides match TRBD1. From germline, CDR1 is LGHDT and CDR2 YNNKEL (reference sequence). After removal of 4 bases from V and 4 bases from J, the junction contained 7 bases not matched to a gene. This CDR3 is built from 14 residues. The CDR3 is CASSLQPGGYEQYF. CDR3 nucleotide sequence: TGTGCCAGCAGCCTCCAACCAGGGGGATACGAGCAGTACTTC.

The V call is TRBV30, the J call TRBJ2-1, with a tentative D call TRBD1 (7 bases). Germline values: CDR1 GTSNPN, CDR2 SVGIG (reference sequence). The V and J ends lost 5 bases and 3 bases respectively, with 14 bases between them. This CDR3 region has 14 residues. CDR3 sequence (DNA): TGTGCCTGGGGGGAGGACAGGCTCTACAATGAGCAGTTCTTC. As protein: CAWGEDRLYNEQFF. Together with reference TRBV30 and TRBJ2-1, the CDR3 gives the full variable domain: SQTIHQWPATLVQPVGSPLSLECTVEGTSNPNLYWYRQAAGRGLQLLFYSVGIGQISSEVPQNLSASRPQDRQFILSSKKLLLSDSGFYLCAWGEDRLYNEQFFGPGTRLTVL.

The chain has TRBV6-6 and TRBJ1-3, with TRBD1 matching 8 bases. V was clipped by 0 bases and J by 4 bases; unmatched bases: 5. The germline V gene encodes CDR1 MNHNY and CDR2 SVGAGI (reference sequence). CDR3 length equals 16 residues. This CDR3 is CASSYSRTGRGNTIYF. For the CDR3, the DNA is TGTGCCAGCAGTTACTCGAGGACAGGGAGAGGAAACACCATATATTTT.

J is TRBJ2-7 and V is TRBV6-5; a weak D match, TRBD2 (5 bases). Germline loops: CDR1 MNHEY, CDR2 SVGAGI. V was clipped by 6 bases and J by 6 bases, with 9 bases between them. The CDR3 is made up of 11 amino acids. CDR3 sequence: CASSARGEQYF. The CDR3 DNA reads as TGTGCCAGCAGCGCCCGGGGCGAGCAGTACTTC.

The V and J genes are TRBV7-2 and TRBJ2-2; D remains ambiguous. The CDR3 extends over 13 amino acids. Germline CDR1 reads SGHTA; CDR2 reads FQGNSA. The V gene lost 5 bases and the J gene lost 6 bases, with 10 bases spanning the gap. CDR3 amino acids: CASSPHMSGELFF. The CDR3 DNA reads as TGTGCCAGCAGCCCTCACATGTCCGGGGAGCTGTTTTTT.

V usage is TRBV7-2 and J usage is TRBJ2-2; 8 positions agree with TRBD1. Germline V gives CDR1 SGHTA, CDR2 FQGNSA. The CDR3 has 14 residues. The trim removed 10 bases at V and 6 bases at J, leaving 10 bases unmatched. Here the CDR3 reads CATRGDRGSGELFF. The DNA for the CDR3 is TGTGCCACTAGGGGAGACAGGGGCTCCGGGGAGCTGTTTTTT.

The chain uses TRBV7-9 and TRBJ2-7, with TRBD1 matching over 8 bases. The germline V gene encodes CDR1 SEHNR and CDR2 FQNEAQ (reference sequence). V gave up 4 bases and J gave up 7 bases; unmatched junction bases: 9. The CDR3 extends over 14 amino acids. The CDR3 DNA reads as TGTGCCAGCAGCTCACAGGGGGAGGTTGGGGAGCAGTACTTC. It yields the protein CASSSQGEVGEQYF.

The CDR3 DNA reads as TGTGCCAGCAGTGAAGAGCGGGGGGTTCCAGATACGCAGTATTTT. This translates into CASSEERGVPDTQYF. The rearrangement uses TRBV2 and TRBJ2-3; 9 bases agree with TRBD2. After removal of 1 base from V and 4 bases from J, the junction contained 3 bases not matched to a gene. CDR3 size: 15 residues. Germline assignment: CDR1 SNHLY and CDR2 FYNNEI.

The table lists this clone with a few counts. This chain joins TRBV4-1 and TRBJ1-2; D is ambiguous. Trimming took off 1 base at V and 3 bases at J, with 12 bases between the two ends. From germline, CDR1 is MGHRA and CDR2 YSYEKL. The CDR3 length is 15 residues. The CDR3 coding sequence is TGCGCCAGCAGCCAAGGCCGTATAGAGTACTATGGCTACACCTTC. As protein: CASSQGRIEYYGYTF.

The genes are TRBV6-6 and TRBJ1-2; maybe TRBD1 (5 bases). V was trimmed by 2 bases and J by 2 bases, leaving 15 bases between them. The V gene's germline CDR1 is MNHNY and CDR2 SVGAGI (reference sequence). The CDR3 spans 16 residues. The CDR3 spells CASSYPPGRQNYGYTF. The CDR3 DNA is TGTGCCAGCAGTTACCCCCCGGGCCGACAGAACTATGGCTACACCTTC.

The rearrangement uses TRBV19 and TRBJ2-3; possible D gene TRBD1, 7 bases. Trimming took off 10 bases at V and 3 bases at J, with 14 bases between the two ends. The CDR3 runs to 13 residues. The germline CDR1 and CDR2 sequences are LNHDA and SQIVND (reference sequence). CDR3 DNA sequence: TGTGCCACCGCGGGACAGACTACAGATACGCAGTATTTT. Encoded protein: CATAGQTTDTQYF.

This chain joins TRBV5-8 and TRBJ1-1, with D possibly matching TRBD1 (5 bases). The CDR3 contains 13 residues. Trimming removed 2 bases at V and 7 bases at J, with 12 bases between. CDR1 SGHTS and CDR2 YDEGEE come from the germline V gene. This CDR3 reads CASSFRVSGEAFF. In DNA form, the CDR3 reads TGTGCCAGCAGCTTCAGGGTTTCTGGTGAAGCTTTCTTT.

The chain employs TRBV5-1 and TRBJ2-3, with D tentatively TRBD1 (6 bases). The germline V gene encodes CDR1 SGHRS and CDR2 YFSETQ. The CDR3 runs to 13 residues. V was pared by 3 bases and J by 4 bases, with 9 bases between. The CDR3 here is CASSSAGADTQYF. The CDR3 DNA sequence: TGCGCCAGCAGCTCTGCAGGGGCAGATACGCAGTATTTT. The entire variable domain, with the rest obtained from reference TRBV5-1 and TRBJ2-3, is as follows: KAGVTQTPRYLIKTRGQQVTLSCSPISGHRSVSWYQQTPGQGLQFLFEYFSETQRNKGNFPGRFSGRQFSNSRSEMNVSTLELGDSALYLCASSSAGADTQYFGPGTRLTVL.

The rearrangement uses TRBV14 and TRBJ1-4; D not resolved. V lost 4 bases and J lost 0, with 9 bases in between. This CDR3 comprises 15 residues. Germline CDR1 reads SGHDN; CDR2 reads FVKESK. The CDR3 DNA sequence: TGTGCCAGCAGCCCCCCGGGAGCAACTAATGAAAAACTGTTTTTT. Its translation is CASSPPGATNEKLFF.

The CDR3 DNA sequence: TGTGCCAGCAGTCTAACAGGGGGGGCTTTCTTT. Translated: CASSLTGGAFF. The chain carries TRBV6-5 and TRBJ1-1; TRBD1 matches at 8 bases. The CDR3 has 11 residues. V lost 5 bases and J lost 11; bases outside the gene matches: 4. CDR1 and CDR2 (germline): MNHEY, SVGAGI.

CDR3 loop: CASSLGQDQPQHF. CDR3 in DNA: TGTGCCAGCAGCTTAGGGCAAGATCAGCCCCAGCATTTT. The chain is built from TRBV7-2 and TRBJ1-5; D is unclear. The CDR3 has 13 residues. V dropped 1 base and J dropped 5 bases, with 6 bases sitting between them. The germline V gene has CDR1 SGHTA and CDR2 FQGNSA.